This TCR beta chain was sequenced during a study of shared clonotypes between healthy human individuals. This CDR3 has 15 amino acids. The V and J ends lost 0 bases and 9 bases, in that order; junction bases with no gene match: 9. Germline V CDR1 and CDR2: SGDLS, YYNGEE. Overall study findings and caveats: Memory subsets had estimated richness that was generally smaller than that of naive subsets.

Subsets obtained from CD4+ cells comprised CD45RA+ naive and CD45RA-negative memory cells. Concerning this clone: The antigen is undetermined.

The deep-level immunoSEQ assay was used. The assay was immunoSEQ multiplex PCR, and TCRdb's table has in-frame clones only and misses some. The sample has 2,100,000 or so clones, 95% seen once. Sequencing was performed on naive CD4+ T cells sorted from blood. Subset given: CD45RA+ positively selected. V and J are TRBV9 and TRBJ1-5, with TRBD1 matching 7 bases. This receptor was obtained from a man younger than 30 in good health. The chain's CDR3 is CASSVDGTAGLPQHF. CDR3 DNA: TGTGCCAGCAGCGTAGACGGGACAGCTGGTCTGCCCCAGCATTTT. Combining the CDR3 with reference TRBV9 and TRBJ1-5 gives the whole variable domain DSGVTQTPKHLITATGQRVTLRCSPRSGDLSVYWYQQSLDQGLQFLIQYYNGEERAKGNILERFSAQQFPDLHSELNLSSLELGDSALYFCASSVDGTAGLPQHFGDGTRLSIL.